The 32 T cell receptor beta chains in this list originate from one sample, sequenced in a study of blood T cell repertoires in COVID-19. Profiling relied on immunoSEQ multiplex PCR, and the TCRdb table lists in-frame clones only, not all of them. The sample has a few hundred thousand clones; approximately 80% are singletons. The sample taken for sequencing was peripheral blood. The receptor set was obtained from a woman between 40 and 50 years old who had recovered from COVID-19.

V and J are TRBV6-5 and TRBJ1-1; 9 bases line up with TRBD1. The J segment lost 1 base and the V segment lost 7 bases, leaving 4 bases of the junction unmatched. Germline V gene data show CDR1 as MNHEY and CDR2 as SVGAGI. This CDR3 is built from 14 residues. The CDR3 protein is CASTRTGANTEAFF. CDR3 nucleotide sequence: TGTGCCAGCACCCGGACAGGGGCGAACACTGAAGCTTTCTTT.

This clone has more than one count but fewer than ten. V is TRBV21-1 and J is TRBJ2-1; the table's TRBD1 call for D was not verified on the DNA. TRBV21-1 is recorded as a pseudogene. The CDR3 is 12 residues long. The CDR3 protein is CARWAGYNEQFF. The CDR3, as DNA: TGTGCCAGGTGGGCAGGCTACAATGAGCAGTTCTTC.

The CDR3 nucleotides read TGTGCCAGCACATCAAGGGGTTTGCTGGACAGTACATACTTC. Translated, it gives CASTSRGLLDSTYF. The chain links TRBV11-2 to TRBJ2-4; weak D call: TRBD1 (6 bases). The CDR3 is 14 residues long. V dropped 7 bases and J dropped 16 bases, with 26 bases sitting between them. In germline, CDR1 is SGHAT, CDR2 FQNNGV.

This clone was seen only once. V is TRBV9 and J is TRBJ1-4; 8 bases map to TRBD1. V shed 1 base and J 7 bases; nucleotides not matched to a gene: 6. CDR3 length equals 15 residues. Germline loops: CDR1 SGDLS, CDR2 YYNGEE. CDR3 nucleotides: TGTGCCAGCAGCGTATCGGGACAGGATCTTGAAAAACTGTTTTTT. Protein sequence: CASSVSGQDLEKLFF.

This chain joins TRBV6-2 or TRBV6-3 and TRBJ1-1; 7 nucleotides agree with TRBD1. The V and J ends lost 5 bases and 5 bases, in that order; junction bases with no gene match: 5. There are 13 residues in the CDR3. Germline V gene data show CDR1 as MNHEY and CDR2 as SVGEGT. This CDR3 reads CASSLYRGTEAFF. The DNA of the CDR3 is TGTGCCAGCAGTCTATACAGGGGTACTGAAGCTTTCTTT.

V is TRBV6-6 and J is TRBJ2-1; 7 nucleotides agree with TRBD1. This CDR3 has 17 amino acids. Germline-derived CDR1 and CDR2 are MNHNY and SVGAGI (reference sequence). The ends lost 5 bases at V and 6 bases at J; junction bases unmatched: 16. DNA for the CDR3: TGTGCCAGCAGTCAAACCGGGGCCCCCAGGGGGACCAATGAGCAGTTCTTC. Its protein is CASSQTGAPRGTNEQFF.

The rearrangement uses TRBV28 and TRBJ1-2; D is unresolved. From germline, CDR1 is MDHEN and CDR2 SYDVKM. This CDR3 region has 12 residues. V was pared by 8 bases and J by 7 bases, with 14 bases between. Here the CDR3 DNA reads TGTGCCAGCCGTGTCACGTCGGGTGGCTACACCTTC. Protein product: CASRVTSGGYTF.

This clone appeared once. The chain is built from TRBV12-5 and TRBJ2-1; a weak D match, TRBD1 (5 bases). V shed 3 bases and J shed 9 bases, with 18 bases lying between them. Germline V CDR1 and CDR2: LGHNT, FRNRAP. The CDR3 has 15 residues. CDR3 in DNA: TGTGCTAGTGGTTTCGGTGTGGGCAGGGTCTTTGAGCAGTTCTTC. This codes for CASGFGVGRVFEQFF.

The CDR3 loop reads CASIHQGQDSPLHF. The CDR3, as DNA: TGTGCCAGCATCCATCAGGGGCAAGATTCACCCCTCCACTTT. The chain recombines TRBV7-9 with TRBJ1-6; maybe TRBD1 (6 bases). V was cut by 7 bases and J by 8 bases, with 15 bases left in between. Germline V gives CDR1 SEHNR, CDR2 FQNEAQ (reference sequence). CDR3 length: 14 residues. The whole variable domain, remainder taken from reference TRBV7-9 and TRBJ1-6, is DTGVSQNPRHKITKRGQNVTFRCDPISEHNRLYWYRQTLGQGPEFLTYFQNEAQLEKSRLLSDRFSAERPKGSFSTLEIQRTEQGDSAMYLCASIHQGQDSPLHFGNGTRLTVT.

This chain uses TRBV7-2 with TRBJ2-3; 7 bases are shared with TRBD1. Per the germline V gene, CDR1 is SGHTA and CDR2 is FQGNSA. This CDR3 is 15 amino acids long. Losses at the gene ends were 5 bases for V and 4 bases for J; bases not matched to a gene: 9. CDR3 sequence: CASSPTRQGADTQYF. Written as DNA, the CDR3 is TGTGCCAGCAGCCCTACAAGACAGGGCGCAGATACGCAGTATTTT.

CDR3 amino acids: CASSLGLAGGPGDTQYF. For the CDR3, the DNA is TGCGCCAGCAGCTTGGGTTTAGCGGGGGGGCCGGGAGATACGCAGTATTTT. The rearrangement uses TRBV5-1 and TRBJ2-3; 11 bases fit TRBD2. The CDR3 contains 17 residues. Germline loops: CDR1 SGHRS, CDR2 YFSETQ. The junction had 8 bases not matched to a gene; V was cut back by 0 bases and J by 5 bases.

This rearrangement joins TRBV5-6 to TRBJ1-3, with D uncertain. V was shortened by 2 bases and J by 4 bases, with 13 bases between the two germline ends. The CDR3 is 15 amino acids. The germline V gene has CDR1 SGHDT and CDR2 YYEEEE. The CDR3 sequence: CASSFSPQPGNTIYF. The CDR3, as DNA: TGTGCCAGCAGCTTCTCCCCACAGCCAGGAAACACCATATATTTT.

The chain has TRBV18 and TRBJ1-5; D remains unclear. V was shortened by 4 bases and J by 4 bases, with 5 bases between the two germline ends. CDR1 is KGHSH and CDR2 is LQKENI in the germline V gene. CDR3 length: 12 amino acids. The CDR3 sequence is CASSQENQPQHF. CDR3 nucleotides: TGTGCCAGCTCACAGGAGAATCAGCCCCAGCATTTT.

The chain couples TRBV3-1 (or the pseudogene TRBV3-2) to TRBJ1-6; TRBD1 agrees at 8 bases. CDR1 is LGHDT and CDR2 is YNNKEL in the germline V gene (reference sequence). There are 14 residues in the CDR3. With V trimmed by 5 bases and J by 7 bases, 4 bases remained unmatched. The CDR3 DNA reads as TGTGCCAGCAGCTCCCGGACAGGGAATTCACCCCTCCACTTT. This sequence encodes CASSSRTGNSPLHF.

CDR3 loop: CASSHGRTTNTFYGYTF. DNA of the CDR3: TGTGCCAGCAGCCATGGACGGACAACAAACACATTTTATGGCTACACCTTC. The V and J genes are TRBV7-6 and TRBJ1-2, with D possibly matching TRBD1 (5 bases). CDR3 length equals 17 residues. Trimming shortened V by 5 bases and J by 5 bases, and 24 bases separated the two germline ends. CDR1 and CDR2 (germline): SGHVS, FNYEAQ.

This chain connects TRBV6-5 to TRBJ1-1, with D perhaps matching TRBD1 (5 bases). Germline-derived CDR1 and CDR2 are MNHEY and SVGAGI. The CDR3 runs to 13 residues. Trimming shortened V by 8 bases and J by 0 bases, and 10 bases separated the two germline ends. The CDR3 is CASGGDLNTEAFF. CDR3 DNA: TGTGCCAGCGGAGGGGACTTGAACACTGAAGCTTTCTTT.

The V call is TRBV6-2 or TRBV6-3, the J call TRBJ2-7; tentatively, D is TRBD1 (5 bases). V was clipped by 2 bases and J by 0 bases, with 11 bases between them. Germline V gene data show CDR1 as MNHEY and CDR2 as SVGEGT. The CDR3 loop spans 15 amino acids. CDR3 DNA sequence: TGTGCCAGCAGTTACAATCAGGGCCCCTCCTACGAGCAGTACTTC. Residues: CASSYNQGPSYEQYF.

This rearrangement joins TRBV28 to TRBJ2-7; 10 bases match TRBD1. The CDR3 covers 14 residues. The germline gives CDR1 MDHEN, CDR2 SYDVKM. Losses at the gene ends were 7 bases for V and 7 bases for J; bases not matched to a gene: 10. CDR3: CASTTGQGLGEQYF. The CDR3 DNA is TGTGCCAGCACGACGGGACAGGGGTTGGGTGAGCAGTACTTC. The variable domain in full, completed from reference TRBV28 and TRBJ2-7, reads DVKVTQSSRYLVKRTGEKVFLECVQDMDHENMFWYRQDPGLGLRLIYFSYDVKMKEKGDIPEGYSVSREKKERFSLILESASTNQTSMYLCASTTGQGLGEQYFGPGTRLTVT.

The chain couples TRBV11-2 to TRBJ2-5; 10 bases match TRBD2. Germline V gene data show CDR1 as SGHAT and CDR2 as FQNNGV. The V gene end was trimmed by 10 bases and the J gene end by 6 bases; junction bases not matched to a gene: 11. The CDR3 sequence is 14 residues long. CDR3 sequence (DNA): TGTGCCACCGGGAGCGGGGGGGCCTTACAGACCCAGTACTTC. This gives the protein CATGSGGALQTQYF.

V is TRBV29-1 and J is TRBJ2-1, with 10 positions matching TRBD1. Germline V gives CDR1 SQVTM, CDR2 ANQGSEA. The CDR3 runs 13 residues. V was clipped by 7 bases and J by 3 bases; unmatched bases: 3. The CDR3 here is CSGGQGSYNEQFF. For the CDR3, the DNA is TGCAGCGGGGGACAGGGGAGCTACAATGAGCAGTTCTTC.

This clone showed up just once. The V call is TRBV30, the J call TRBJ1-1; 7 bases are shared with TRBD1. Unmatched junction bases numbered 4, after V lost 3 bases and J lost 3 bases. CDR1 and CDR2 (germline): GTSNPN, SVGIG (reference sequence). This CDR3 comprises 13 residues. The CDR3 region has the DNA TGTGCCTGGAGGGACAGGTTAGACACTGAAGCTTTCTTT. This sequence encodes CAWRDRLDTEAFF.

V gene TRBV5-6 combines with J gene TRBJ2-5; a possible D gene is TRBD2 (6 bases). There are 14 residues in the CDR3. V was cut by 1 base and J by 5 bases, with 12 bases left in between. CDR1 and CDR2 (germline): SGHDT, YYEEEE. The CDR3 region has the DNA TGTGCCAGCAGCTTGTTCCCGGGGAGGGAGACCCAGTACTTC. The encoded protein is CASSLFPGRETQYF.

This chain uses TRBV19 with TRBJ1-2, with 7 positions matching TRBD1. The CDR3 covers 14 residues. V lost 5 bases and J lost 0; bases outside the gene matches: 3. CDR1 LNHDA and CDR2 SQIVND come from the germline V gene (reference sequence). The CDR3 loop reads CASSATGSNYGYTF. The CDR3 DNA sequence: TGTGCCAGTAGTGCGACAGGGTCTAACTATGGCTACACCTTC.

The chain employs TRBV19 and TRBJ1-4; D is perhaps TRBD1 (6 bases). Germline CDR1 reads LNHDA; CDR2 reads SQIVND (reference sequence). The CDR3 extends over 17 amino acids. V was trimmed by 0 bases and J by 0 bases, leaving 11 bases between them. CDR3 DNA sequence: TGTGCCAGTAGTATAGATGGGACATCTGCAACTAATGAAAAACTGTTTTTT. Encoded protein: CASSIDGTSATNEKLFF.

The CDR3 DNA follows: TGTGCCAGCAGCCTAGGGACTAGCGGGGGGGCAGGTGAGCAGTTCTTC. Translated: CASSLGTSGGAGEQFF. V is TRBV7-2 and J is TRBJ2-1; 16 bases match TRBD2. The germline V gene encodes CDR1 SGHTA and CDR2 FQGNSA. J was trimmed by 9 bases and V by 5 bases; bases with no gene match: 7. The CDR3 contains 16 residues.

The chain joins TRBV3-1 (or the pseudogene TRBV3-2) to TRBJ2-2; 11 nucleotides align to TRBD1. Germline CDR1 is LGHDT and CDR2 is YNNKEL (reference sequence). Trimming cost V 0 bases and J 7 bases; bases outside gene matches: 7. The CDR3 is made up of 17 amino acids. CDR3 in DNA: TGTGCCAGCAGCCAAGATTCGGGACAGGGGGAGGTCGGGGAGCTGTTTTTT. This encodes CASSQDSGQGEVGELFF.

V usage is TRBV7-2 and J usage is TRBJ2-1; D is ambiguous. The V and J ends lost 1 base and 6 bases respectively, with 7 bases between them. The CDR3 sequence is 13 residues long. CDR1 SGHTA and CDR2 FQGNSA come from the germline V gene. Written as DNA, the CDR3 is TGTGCCAGCAGCTTAGATTGGGCCAATGAGCAGTTCTTC. It yields the protein CASSLDWANEQFF.

This sequence joins TRBV3-1 (or the pseudogene TRBV3-2) and TRBJ2-1; TRBD2 might be the D (5 bases). The germline V gene encodes CDR1 LGHDT and CDR2 YNNKEL (reference sequence). V was cut by 0 bases and J by 9 bases, with 12 bases left in between. CDR3 length: 14 residues. The CDR3 is CASSQDAGYGEQFF. The CDR3 DNA reads as TGTGCCAGCAGCCAAGATGCGGGTTACGGTGAGCAGTTCTTC.

The V call is TRBV6-5, the J call TRBJ2-7; 9 bases map to TRBD1. This CDR3 contains 15 residues. From germline, CDR1 is MNHEY and CDR2 SVGAGI. The V segment lost 6 bases and the J segment 1 base; nucleotides outside the gene matches: 7. This chain's CDR3 is CASRRQGVMSYEQYF. CDR3 in DNA: TGTGCCAGCAGGCGACAGGGGGTGATGTCCTACGAGCAGTACTTC.

The V and J genes are TRBV3-1 (or the pseudogene TRBV3-2) and TRBJ1-1; the D gene is possibly TRBD1 (6 bases). Trimming stripped 1 base from V and 4 bases from J, with 19 bases between. CDR3 size: 17 residues. CDR1 LGHDT and CDR2 YNNKEL come from the germline V gene (reference sequence). CDR3 in amino acids: CASSQVYLGGGRTEAFF. CDR3 nucleotide sequence: TGTGCCAGCAGCCAAGTTTACTTGGGGGGGGGCCGCACTGAAGCTTTCTTT.

The sample holds one count of this clone. The CDR3 DNA reads as TGCGCCAGCAGCTTTTTGGGACAGGTGACCAATGAGCAGTTCTTC. Translated, it gives CASSFLGQVTNEQFF. The genes are TRBV5-1 and TRBJ2-1; 8 nucleotides align to TRBD1. This CDR3 is 15 amino acids long. The junction had 7 bases not matched to a gene; V was cut back by 2 bases and J by 6 bases. Germline V lookup: CDR1 SGHRS, CDR2 YFSETQ.

A word on this clone: Compared with germline, one end of the junction differs, possibly owing to a read error. The chain links TRBV2 to TRBJ1-2; no clear D. The CDR3 runs 16 residues. From germline, CDR1 is SNHLY and CDR2 FYNNEI. Here the CDR3 reads CASSEAAAADLEGYAF. The CDR3 DNA follows: TGTGCCAGCAGTGAAGCGGCCGCCGCTGATCTCGAGGGCTACGCCTTC.